Described below is a single T cell receptor (beta chain) sequence and its context. These data originate in a study of blood T cell repertoires in COVID-19. Study-level information: Researchers got acute and convalescent COVID-19 samples from the United States, Italy and Spain. Nucleic acid was either cDNA or gDNA, and it came from T cells, B-cell-depleted T cells, or PBMCs.

The V end was cut by 0 bases, the J end by 3 bases, with 14 bases between. The CDR3 spans 16 residues. CDR1 LGHNT and CDR2 FRNRAP come from the germline V gene. Methods used by the authors: Quantification of nucleated cells was approximated via reference gene primer amplification. Generated by immunoSEQ multiplex PCR, the TCRdb table keeps only in-frame clones and is missing some. Clonal size and the V and J genes are those of that table, whereas D and trimming came from the DNA. The sample lists some 350,000 clones; about 90% were seen once. The clonotype originates from a woman aged 18-29 years who had recovered from COVID-19. The sequenced sample consisted of peripheral blood. The chain uses TRBV12-5 and TRBJ1-1; D is unclear. DNA for the CDR3: TGTGCTAGTGGTTTGGTAACGGGGATTTCGGACACTGAAGCTTTCTTT. Translation: CASGLVTGISDTEAFF.